This T cell receptor beta chain is from a study of blood T cell repertoires in COVID-19. The CDR3 has 19 amino acids. Looked up from germline, CDR1 is WNHNN and CDR2 is SYGVQD (reference sequence). Trimming took 8 bases from V and 7 from J; bases not matched to a gene: 23. The data were produced by immunoSEQ multiplex PCR, yet TCRdb's version contains in-frame clones alone and is incomplete. Counted here are 150,000 to 200,000 clones, 65% to 85% occurring once; the ten biggest clones make up approximately 6%. Participant-given clinical history determined each cohort assignment. The clonotype comes from a middle-aged man who had recovered from COVID-19. Source material: PBMCs or T cells enriched from blood (not recorded which). The rearrangement joins TRBV10-1 to TRBJ2-2; 9 bases map to TRBD2. This CDR3 reads CASGSRSGTSPFGGGELFF. In DNA, the CDR3 is TGCGCCAGCGGCAGTAGGAGTGGGACTAGCCCCTTCGGAGGCGGGGAGCTGTTTTTT.